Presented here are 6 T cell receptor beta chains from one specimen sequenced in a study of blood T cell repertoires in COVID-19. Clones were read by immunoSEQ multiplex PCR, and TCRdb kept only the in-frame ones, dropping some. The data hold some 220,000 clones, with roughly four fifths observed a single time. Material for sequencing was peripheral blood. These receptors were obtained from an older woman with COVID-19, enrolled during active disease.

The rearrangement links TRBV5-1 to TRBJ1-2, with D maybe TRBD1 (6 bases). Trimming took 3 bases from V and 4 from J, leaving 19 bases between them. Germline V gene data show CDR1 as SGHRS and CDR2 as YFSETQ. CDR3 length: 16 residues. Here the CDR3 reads CASSSNPDSTTYGYTF. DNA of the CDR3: TGCGCCAGCAGCTCGAATCCGGACAGTACAACCTATGGCTACACCTTC.

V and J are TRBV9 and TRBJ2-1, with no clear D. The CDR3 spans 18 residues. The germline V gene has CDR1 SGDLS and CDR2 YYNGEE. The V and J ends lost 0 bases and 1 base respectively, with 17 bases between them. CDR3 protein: CASSVGLRSSQSYNEQFF. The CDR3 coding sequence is TGTGCCAGCAGCGTAGGACTGAGAAGCTCCCAGTCCTACAATGAGCAGTTCTTC.

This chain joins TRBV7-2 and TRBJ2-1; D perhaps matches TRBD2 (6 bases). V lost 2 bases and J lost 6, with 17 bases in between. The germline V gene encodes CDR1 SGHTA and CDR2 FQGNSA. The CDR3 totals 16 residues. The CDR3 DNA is TGTGCCAGCAGCTTATTTCTACAAGGAGGGCTCAATGAGCAGTTCTTC. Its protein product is CASSLFLQGGLNEQFF.

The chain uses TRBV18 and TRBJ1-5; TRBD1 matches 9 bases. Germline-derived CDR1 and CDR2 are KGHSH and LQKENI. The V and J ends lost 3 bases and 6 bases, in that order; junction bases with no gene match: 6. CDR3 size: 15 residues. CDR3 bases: TGTGCCAGCTCACCCTGGACAGGGGTGGGTCAGCCCCAGCATTTT. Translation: CASSPWTGVGQPQHF.

This CDR3 is CASSALGQGSTEAFF. The CDR3 bases are TGTGCCAGTAGTGCCTTGGGACAGGGTAGCACTGAAGCTTTCTTT. This chain uses TRBV19 with TRBJ1-1; 9 bases are a match to TRBD1. The J segment lost 4 bases and the V segment lost 5 bases, leaving 8 bases of the junction unmatched. The germline V gene has CDR1 LNHDA and CDR2 SQIVND (reference sequence). CDR3 size: 15 residues. Combining the CDR3 with reference TRBV19 and TRBJ1-1 gives the whole variable domain DGGITQSPKYLFRKEGQNVTLSCEQNLNHDAMYWYRQDPGQGLRLIYYSQIVNDFQKGDIAEGYSVSREKKESFPLTVTSAQKNPTAFYLCASSALGQGSTEAFFGQGTRLTVV.

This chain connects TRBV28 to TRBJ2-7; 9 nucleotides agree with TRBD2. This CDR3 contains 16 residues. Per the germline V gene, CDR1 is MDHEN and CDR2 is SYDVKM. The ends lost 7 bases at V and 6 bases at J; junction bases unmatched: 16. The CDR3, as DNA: TGTGCCAGCACCCTAGGGGCTAGCGGGGCCGTAGGCGAGCAGTACTTC. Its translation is CASTLGASGAVGEQYF.